This TCR beta chain comes out of a study of blood T cell repertoires in COVID-19. Study at large: Both acute and convalescent COVID-19 samples were obtained from the United States, Italy and Spain. The cDNA or gDNA used as material had been derived from T cells, B-cell-depleted T cells, or PBMCs.

The junction had 8 bases not matched to a gene; V was cut back by 6 bases and J by 3 bases. The CDR3 length is 15 residues. The germline V gene encodes CDR1 LGHNT and CDR2 FRNRAP. Authors' data handling: Amplified reference gene primers provided the basis for estimating nucleated cell counts. Sequencing was performed with immunoSEQ multiplex PCR; in TCRdb, only in-frame clones are kept and a portion is missing. V and J calls plus clone size are reproduced from that table; the DNA served to infer D and trimming. The sample lists 200,000 or so clones, 65% to 90% seen once, with 3.5% to 4.5% in the top ten.

The gene calls are TRBV12-5 and TRBJ2-3, with 8 bases lining up with TRBD2. The sequence derives from a man in his fifties or sixties with acute or convalescent COVID-19. Source material: peripheral blood. In DNA form, the CDR3 reads TGTGCTAGTGGCCGGGGGGGCCCTAGGACAGATACGCAGTATTTT. Its translation: CASGRGGPRTDTQYF.